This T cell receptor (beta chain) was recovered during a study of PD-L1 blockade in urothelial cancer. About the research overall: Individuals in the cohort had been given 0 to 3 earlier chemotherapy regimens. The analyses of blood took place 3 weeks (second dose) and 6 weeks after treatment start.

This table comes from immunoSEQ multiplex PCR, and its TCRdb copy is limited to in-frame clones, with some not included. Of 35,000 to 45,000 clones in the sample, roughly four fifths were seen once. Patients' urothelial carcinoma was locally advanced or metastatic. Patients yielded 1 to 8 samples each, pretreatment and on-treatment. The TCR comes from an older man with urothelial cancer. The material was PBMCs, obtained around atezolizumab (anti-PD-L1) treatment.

The CDR3 protein is CASSVRLAGGINEQFF. The CDR3 DNA reads TGTGCCAGCAGCGTACGACTAGCGGGGGGGATCAATGAGCAGTTCTTC. This rearrangement joins TRBV11-3 to TRBJ2-1; TRBD2 matches at 14 bases. Germline V gives CDR1 SGHNT, CDR2 YENEEA. The CDR3 is made up of 16 amino acids. With V trimmed by 5 bases and J by 6 bases, 6 bases remained unmatched.